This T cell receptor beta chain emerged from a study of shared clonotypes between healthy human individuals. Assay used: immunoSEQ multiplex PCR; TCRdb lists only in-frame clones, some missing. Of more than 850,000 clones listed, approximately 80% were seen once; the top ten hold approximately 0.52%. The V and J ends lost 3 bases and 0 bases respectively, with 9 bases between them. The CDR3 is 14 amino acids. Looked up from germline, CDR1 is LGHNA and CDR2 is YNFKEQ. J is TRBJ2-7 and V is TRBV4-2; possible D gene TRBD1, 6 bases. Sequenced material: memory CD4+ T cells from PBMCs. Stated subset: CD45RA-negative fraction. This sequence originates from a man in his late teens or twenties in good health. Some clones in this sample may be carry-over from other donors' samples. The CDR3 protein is CASSQDSPSYEQYF. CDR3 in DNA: TGTGCCAGCAGCCAGGACAGTCCCTCCTACGAGCAGTACTTC.